This T cell receptor beta chain was profiled in a study of blood T cell repertoires in COVID-19. Overall study: Acute and convalescent COVID-19 samples came from the United States, Italy and Spain. PBMCs, B-cell-depleted T cells, or T cells provided the cDNA or gDNA that made up the material.

Sequenced by immunoSEQ multiplex PCR; TCRdb stores in-frame clones only, minus some. The sample shows 200,000 to 250,000 clones, 80% to 90% of them seen only once. This sequence originates from a woman older than 75 with active or convalescent COVID-19. The sequenced material came from peripheral blood.

The CDR3 region is CASSREAGFNQPQHF. In nucleotides, the CDR3 is TGTGCCAGCAGTCGCGAGGCAGGGTTCAATCAGCCCCAGCATTTT. The rearrangement uses TRBV6-5 and TRBJ1-5; a weak D match, TRBD1 (5 bases). Germline CDR1 and CDR2: MNHEY and SVGAGI. There are 15 residues in the CDR3. Trimming took off 5 bases at V and 3 bases at J, with 14 bases between the two ends.